The T cell receptor (beta chain) described here comes from a study of blood T cells in healthy people across ages (dated by TCRdb to 2015 to 2017). The study in broad terms: In model experiments, template switching captured about one uniquely barcoded TCR beta cDNA molecule for every two T cells. To track age-related changes in TCR beta repertoire diversity, the study relied on deep sequencing normalized with unique cDNA molecular identifiers. Donors were grouped into four age groups: young (average 16 years), middle-aged (roughly 37), aged (approximately 67) and long-lived (about 90). To avoid experimental bias, donors of different ages were distributed randomly across sequencing lanes. The study analyzed two additional independent replicas of 1 million unique cDNA reads from the same blood draw for two donors, one aged 18 to 30 and one aged 80 or older. What the study reported, not specific to this receptor: Conclusive comparison of naive and antigen-experienced compartments was prevented by the profiling of bulk unsorted PBMCs. Estimates of total diversity based on one million sequenced T cells were regarded as lower bounds and as underestimates. Compared with the aged group, the long-lived group had more naive CD4+ T cells, fewer expanded clones and increased TCR diversity, suggesting age selection. Observed TCR beta diversity per million T cells fell roughly linearly with age, and a significant reduction was already apparent by age around 44. The percentage of naive T cells measured by flow cytometry correlated strongly with observed TCR beta diversity. Donor CMV infection status was unknown, potentially confounding age-related changes in expanded clonotypes.

The protocol used for the library was 5' RACE. Instrument on record: Illumina HiSeq 2500. The second PCR ran for about 6 to 12 cycles and used a J-beta primer mix along with a sample-barcoded 5' primer. Each TCR beta cDNA molecule received a unique molecular identifier from a template-switch 5' adaptor carrying 12 random nucleotides. At least 2.5 million CDR3-containing paired-end reads were obtained from each sample. First-strand cDNA was synthesized from all RNA with the Mint cDNA synthesis kit, primed by a TRBC-specific oligonucleotide. Following uracil-DNA glycosylase treatment, a first 18-cycle PCR with universal primers M1SS and BC2_uni_R was performed on all cDNA. Concerning the study's data processing: For normalization, 1 million high-quality reads, each with a distinct molecular identifier, were randomly selected from each sample. Reads with shared molecular identifiers were discarded instead of being binned into consensus sequences. MiTCR, run with a Q25 quality threshold and the strictest error-elimination algorithm, handled CDR3 identification, clonotype clustering and error correction. A nonparametric unseen species model with Euler transformation was used to estimate lower-bound total TCR beta diversity. TCRdb reworked the public reads: Q25 trimming with fastp, MiXCR clone assembly, productive beta chains retained. One record per CDR3 amino acid sequence lists the most common genes and DNA. Here the V and J calls rest on TCRdb's processing, not on the authors' analysis. Here the sample has about a million distinct CDR3 sequences; roughly half occur a single time. The ten largest clones represent 20% to 25% of the sample.

Donors were a few dozen systemically healthy Caucasian individuals from Russia aged roughly 6 to 90 years. Ten milliliters of peripheral blood were drawn from each donor into EDTA-treated Vacutainer tubes. Ficoll-Paque density-gradient centrifugation was used to isolate PBMCs, with at least 6 million per sample. Total RNA was extracted from PBMCs with Trizol reagent, with at least 5.5 micrograms obtained per sample. The percentages of naive CD45RAhigh/CD27high T cells were determined by flow cytometry on a PBMC aliquot from every donor. This clonotype occurred a few times. Its cognate antigen has yet to be identified. No much larger clonotype is one base removed from it; base qualities were not supplied. There are 12 amino acids in the CDR3, from cysteine to phenylalanine inclusive. The CDR3 DNA has 36 bases and is translated from base 1. Per the germline V gene, SGHTA is the CDR1 and FQGNSA is the CDR2. Trimming removed 5 bases from V and 7 bases from J; the gene matches leave 5 bases unexplained.

The V and J segments used are TRBV7-2 and TRBJ2-7, and 7 junctional nucleotides match TRBD1. Sequencing used blood. The TCR comes from an older woman in good health. The CDR3 here reads CASSKTGWEQYF. In nucleotide form, the sequence is TGTGCCAGCAGCAAGACAGGGTGGGAGCAGTACTTC. The full variable domain, with segments outside the CDR3 supplied by the reference TRBV7-2 and TRBJ2-7 proteins, appears as GAGVSQSPSNKVTEKGKDVELRCDPISGHTALYWYRQSLGQGLEFLIYFQGNSAPDKSGLPSDRFSAERTGGSVSTLTIQRTQQEDSAVYLCASSKTGWEQYFGPGTRLTVT.